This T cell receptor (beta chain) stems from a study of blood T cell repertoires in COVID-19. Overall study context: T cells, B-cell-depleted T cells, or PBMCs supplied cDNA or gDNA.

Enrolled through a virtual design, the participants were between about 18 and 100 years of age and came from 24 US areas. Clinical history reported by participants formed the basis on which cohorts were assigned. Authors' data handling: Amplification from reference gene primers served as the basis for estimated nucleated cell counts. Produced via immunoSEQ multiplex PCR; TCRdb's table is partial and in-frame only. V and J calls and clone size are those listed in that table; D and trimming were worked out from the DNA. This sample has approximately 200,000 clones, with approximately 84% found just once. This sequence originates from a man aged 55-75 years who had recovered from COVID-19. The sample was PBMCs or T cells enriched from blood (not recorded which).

As DNA, the CDR3 is TGCGCCAGCAGCTCGTGGGGCCTCTATAATTCACCCCTCCACTTT. It yields the protein CASSSWGLYNSPLHF. The chain joins TRBV5-1 to TRBJ1-6, with D possibly TRBD1 on 5 matching bases. The CDR3 runs 15 residues. The ends were cut back, 3 bases at V and 3 bases at J, with 10 bases in the middle. Germline CDR1 and CDR2: SGHRS and YFSETQ.